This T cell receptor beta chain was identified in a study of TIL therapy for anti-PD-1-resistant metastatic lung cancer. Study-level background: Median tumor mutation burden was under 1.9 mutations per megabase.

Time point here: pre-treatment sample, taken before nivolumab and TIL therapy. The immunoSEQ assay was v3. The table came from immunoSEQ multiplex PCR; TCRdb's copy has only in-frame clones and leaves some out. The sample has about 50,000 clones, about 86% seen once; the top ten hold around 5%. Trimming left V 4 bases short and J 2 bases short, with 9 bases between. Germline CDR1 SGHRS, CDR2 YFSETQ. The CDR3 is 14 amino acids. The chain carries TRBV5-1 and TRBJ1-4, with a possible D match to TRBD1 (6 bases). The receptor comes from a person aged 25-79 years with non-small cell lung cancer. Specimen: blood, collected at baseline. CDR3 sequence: CASSLRGTNEKLFF. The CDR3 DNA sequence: TGCGCCAGCAGCCTCAGGGGTACTAATGAAAAACTGTTTTTT.